This TCR beta chain was identified during a study of identical twins. Findings of the study overall: The study found weaker excess twin sharing in beta out-of-frame sequences.

The CDR3 is 14 amino acids. Germline V gene data show CDR1 as MNHNS and CDR2 as SASEGT. The J segment lost 2 bases and the V segment lost 6 bases, leaving 4 bases of the junction unmatched. A universal primer site came from template switching; cDNA carried unique molecular identifiers. TCRdb independently ran MiXCR on the 5' RACE reads; one entry per CDR3 protein. This table has around 240,000 distinct CDR3 sequences, about 7% appearing once. On this clonotype: Its specificity is not known.

These sequences were also reported in another study, on yellow fever vaccine responses in identical twins.

The chain uses TRBV6-1 and TRBJ2-7; TRBD2 aligns across 10 bases. The sequence was obtained from a woman aged 18-30 years in good health. Sequenced: memory (CD45RO+) T cells sorted from blood. CDR3: CASSKRGGAYEQYV. In nucleotides, the CDR3 is TGTGCCAGCAGCAAGCGGGGGGGGGCCTACGAGCAGTACGTC.